This T cell receptor (beta chain) is from a study of human T cells and chemical hapten exposure (dated by TCRdb to about 2021). Broadly, across the study: For sensitization, 2% DPC in acetone was applied to an approximately 2 cm by approximately 2 cm area of upper inner arm skin. Patch tests used Finn chambers with 0.01% DPC on the upper back, scored after 6 days by International Contact Dermatitis Research Group standards. Libraries were pooled for sequencing, and variation in per-sample TCR yields was attributed mainly to small differences in library volumes within the pool. Blood was sampled from patients pre-sensitization (week 0) and at 2, 6 and about 24 weeks after DPC sensitization. Some 29 alopecia patients provided blood for TCR sequencing at one to four time points (pre-sensitization, 2, 6 and 24 weeks). In alopecia patients, the study followed how the peripheral blood TCR repertoire changed in vivo over primary and secondary sensitization to diphenylcyclopropenone (DPC), a hapten. Throughout the roughly 24-week study period, patients were also given weekly therapeutic DPC doses on the scalp. Most of the patients in the cohort were female, and the cohort covered alopecia areata with under or over 50% scalp involvement, alopecia totalis and alopecia universalis.

This specimen's time point label, per the study, means: pre-sensitization, week 0. In light of the paper, this sample's treatment or condition label describes: therapeutic diphenylcyclopropenone sensitization with weekly scalp DPC. Blood at each patch-test visit was drawn before the patch test was applied. Eligible patients were aged 18 to 70, diagnosed with alopecia, deemed suitable for DPC therapy, and excluded if pregnant. Total RNA was extracted from unfractionated whole blood that had been collected in Tempus Blood RNA tubes. At least ten counts were recorded for this clonotype. There is no known antigen for this receptor. Base-call qualities are not available, and no considerably larger clone is one nucleotide away. Points the paper makes about the study in general: Significantly more large CDR3 similarity clusters were formed by expanded TCRs than by pre-sensitization or healthy control sets, consistent with antigen-driven responses. Patch test score was positively correlated with the number of PT1 expanded TCRs, with significance at thresholds 8, 16 and 32 but not at 4. DPC sensitization did not change the number of TCRs with a frequency above 1 in 1000, and there was no evidence of changes in global repertoire structure. Repeated subsampling changed both the strength of the expansion versus patch-test correlation and the threshold at which the correlation became significant. Alopecia, a presumed autoimmune disease, was present in all patients, so the immune response of the patients might differ from that of healthy individuals.

V and J are truncated by 6 bases and 3 bases respectively, leaving an intervening sequence of 17 bases. According to the germline V gene (reference sequence), CDR1 reads MNHEY and CDR2 reads SMNVEV. Inclusive of the bounding cysteine and phenylalanine, the CDR3 is 15 residues long. Only CDR3 DNA is held: 45 bases, read in frame from base 1. Libraries were constructed by RACE. The data were produced on a NextSeq 500. During library preparation, unique molecular identifiers were attached to individual cDNA molecules so that TCRs could be counted in a quantitative, reproducible way. For every blood RNA sample, sequencing covered both the TCR alpha and TCR beta chains. Processing in the source paper ran as follows. The median number of TCRs per sample was around 96,000, ranging from 23,224 to 690,600. V, J and CDR3 annotation of the TCR reads was carried out using the Decombinator software suite. For PS versus PT1 abundance plots, all samples were subsampled to the same number of TCRs (28,000). Expanded TCRs were defined as absent before sensitization and observed at least eight times at the 2-week time point. In-frame beta chains were kept once TCRdb had trimmed the public reads at Q25 with fastp and called clones with MiXCR. All rows with the same CDR3 protein become a single entry with the most common DNA and genes. These V and J calls originate from TCRdb's pipeline instead of the authors' own analysis. The sample includes about 89,000 distinct CDR3 sequences, with 9.5% to 14% observed a single time. The ten largest clonotypes hold 3.1% of the sample.

The input for sequencing was whole blood, taken in connection with sensitization to the hapten diphenylcyclopropenone (DPC). In this chain, TRBV27 is recombined with TRBJ1-2; the D gene cannot be named for sure. This clonotype was obtained from a woman in her sixties or seventies with alopecia areata. Some clones in this sample may be carry-over from other donors' samples. The DNA is as follows: TGTGCCAGCAGGCCTGCGACGCCCTTGGACTATGGCTACACCTTC. Its coded protein is CASRPATPLDYGYTF.